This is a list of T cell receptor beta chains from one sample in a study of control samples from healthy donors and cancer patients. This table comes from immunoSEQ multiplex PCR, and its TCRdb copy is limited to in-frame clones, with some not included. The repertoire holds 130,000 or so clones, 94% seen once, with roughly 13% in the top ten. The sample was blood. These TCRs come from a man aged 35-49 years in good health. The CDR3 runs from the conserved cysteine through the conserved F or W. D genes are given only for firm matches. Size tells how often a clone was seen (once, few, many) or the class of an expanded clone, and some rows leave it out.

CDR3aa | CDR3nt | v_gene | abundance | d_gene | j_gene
CASSQDRGNEAFF | TGCGCCAGCAGCCAAGATCGAGGGAATGAAGCTTTCTTT | TRBV4-1 | - | - | TRBJ1-1
CASSVDQARTYGYTF | TGTGCCAGCAGCGTAGATCAGGCCAGAACCTATGGCTACACCTTC | TRBV9 | - | - | TRBJ1-2
CASSFSSNQPQHF | TGTGCCAGCAGTTTCAGCTCCAATCAGCCCCAGCATTTT | TRBV28 | - | - | TRBJ1-5
CASSSSLVGTGAANYGYTF | TGTGCCAGCAGCTCCAGCCTCGTCGGGACAGGGGCAGCTAACTATGGCTACACCTTC | TRBV11-2 | - | TRBD1 | TRBJ1-2
CASSRTGSNQPQHF | TGTGCCAGCTCGCGGACAGGCTCCAATCAGCCCCAGCATTTT | TRBV18 | - | TRBD1 | TRBJ1-5
CASSSGSELFF | TGTGCCAGCAGTTCCGGGTCGGAGCTGTTTTTT | TRBV11-3 | - | - | TRBJ2-2
CASSLGNYGYTF | TGTGCCAGCAGCCTGGGAAACTATGGCTACACCTTC | TRBV7-9 | - | - | TRBJ1-2
CASRADRVTVGYTF | TGTGCCAGTAGGGCGGACAGGGTGACGGTCGGCTACACCTTC | TRBV19 | - | TRBD1 | TRBJ1-2
CASRLQSQETQYF | TGTGCCAGCCGACTCCAGTCCCAAGAGACCCAGTACTTC | TRBV12-3/TRBV12-4 | - | - | TRBJ2-5
CASSQARGSGNTIYF | TGCGCCAGCAGCCAAGCCCGGGGGTCTGGAAACACCATATATTTT | TRBV4-3 | - | - | TRBJ1-3
CASSLARGGPDTQYF | TGCGCCAGCAGCTTGGCGCGGGGGGGCCCAGATACGCAGTATTTT | TRBV5-1 | once | TRBD2 | TRBJ2-3
CASRGTYNEQFF | TGTGCCAGCAGGGGCACCTACAATGAGCAGTTCTTC | TRBV27 | - | - | TRBJ2-1
CASSLGPQVYEQYF | TGTGCCAGCAGCTTAGGTCCTCAGGTTTACGAGCAGTACTTC | TRBV7-8 | - | - | TRBJ2-7
CASSSRDRGNEQYF | TGTGCCAGCAGCTCCCGGGACAGGGGTAACGAGCAGTACTTC | TRBV5-4 | - | TRBD1 | TRBJ2-7
CASSSHGTRVNTEAFF | TGTGCCAGCAGTTCCCATGGGACGCGAGTGAACACTGAAGCTTTCTTT | TRBV28 | - | - | TRBJ1-1
CASRYITTGGNTIYF | TGTGCCAGCAGGTACATAACGACCGGTGGAAACACCATATATTTT | TRBV28 | once | - | TRBJ1-3
CASRRQGENTGELFF | TGTGCCAGCAGACGACAGGGAGAGAACACCGGGGAGCTGTTTTTT | TRBV28 | - | TRBD1 | TRBJ2-2
CASSSANEQFF | TGTGCCAGCAGCTCTGCGAATGAGCAGTTCTTC | TRBV9 | - | - | TRBJ2-1
CASSLASETQYF | TGTGCCAGCAGTTTAGCGTCTGAGACCCAGTACTTC | TRBV12-3/TRBV12-4 | once | - | TRBJ2-5
CASSLTLAGRGTGELFF | TGTGCCAGCAGCTTAACGCTAGCGGGACGGGGTACCGGGGAGCTGTTTTTT | TRBV7-6 | - | TRBD2 | TRBJ2-2
CASSSVAGGPIDEQFF | TGTGCCAGCAGCTCCGTGGCGGGAGGGCCTATTGATGAGCAGTTCTTC | TRBV7-8 | - | TRBD2 | TRBJ2-1
CASSYGGTGNSPLHF | TGTGCCAGCAGTTACGGGGGGACAGGGAATTCACCCCTCCACTTT | TRBV6-5 | - | TRBD1 | TRBJ1-6
CASSRRGANVLTF | TGTGCCAGCAGTAGGCGTGGGGCCAACGTCCTGACTTTC | TRBV6-5 | - | - | TRBJ2-6
CATSKDREGTDTQYF | TGTGCCACCAGCAAGGACAGGGAGGGGACAGATACGCAGTATTTT | TRBV15 | - | - | TRBJ2-3
CASSRVTGKRGGQFF | TGTGCCAGCAGCCGTGTGACAGGGAAAAGGGGTGGGCAGTTCTTC | TRBV14 | - | TRBD1 | TRBJ2-1
CASSPMTGGGSQPQHF | TGTGCCAGCAGTCCCATGACAGGGGGCGGGAGTCAGCCCCAGCATTTT | TRBV28 | - | TRBD1 | TRBJ1-5